The sequence of this TCR beta chain was determined in a study of blood T cell repertoires in COVID-19 (dated by TCRdb to 2020 to 2021). The study in broad terms: The collaborator samples originated in the United States, Italy and Spain and spanned the acute and convalescent phases of COVID-19. The repertoires were released in a freely available public database intended as a resource for research on the immune response to SARS-CoV-2. HLA class I and class II types, where available, came from metadata supplied by the sample provider rather than from assay-based typing. Deeply sampled blood TCRbeta repertoires from subjects exposed to, actively infected with, or recovered from COVID-19 were included in the dataset. Sample metadata almost always included a de-identified subject ID, COVID-19 status, age in years and sex. Samples were obtained from the ongoing ImmuneRACE study (first 160 participants) and from over 1,000 subjects provided by 6 global collaborators. The material from the prospective study consisted of cDNA or gDNA derived from T cells, B-cell-depleted T cells, or PBMCs. On the study overall, not on this receptor specifically: The quantity of clinical and demographic metadata differed by source and by participant and was supplied without curation.

Here V drops 4 bases and J drops 3 bases, and the junction holds 9 bases not matched to any gene. Reading the germline V gene (reference sequence) gives CDR1 SGHNT and CDR2 YYREEE. The CDR3, from cysteine to phenylalanine, totals 15 residues. CDR3 DNA only is kept here, 45 bases in frame from base 1. The immunoSEQ Assay, a bias-controlled multiplex PCR, was used to amplify TCRbeta CDR3 regions from genomic DNA. In the original analysis: The number of nucleated cells in each sample was estimated from the amplification of reference gene primers within the assay. To quantify the absolute abundance of each unique TCRbeta CDR3 rearrangement, sequence reads were collapsed and filtered. For each sample, productive Simpson clonality was calculated as the square root of Simpson's diversity index across productive rearrangements. TCRdb's version of the immuneACCESS table is confined to in-frame rearrangements and falls short of the full clone set. An unresolved V gene accounts for under half of the shortfall where checked; the remainder is of unknown origin. That table is the source of V, J and clone size, and D and trimming were worked out from the DNA. For this sample there are roughly 200,000 clones; 84% appear just once. Of the sample, around 18% is held by the ten largest clones.

The collaborating institutions used their own protocols to collect whole blood in K2EDTA tubes. For TCRbeta analysis, collaborators shipped samples as frozen whole blood, isolated PBMCs, or DNA extracted from either of those sample types. As regards this clone: Its antigen target is currently unknown. Per-base qualities were not stored, and no clone one base away is much larger.

Recombination connected TRBV5-4 to TRBJ2-7, with 8 junctional bases fitting TRBD2. What was sequenced was peripheral blood. This clonotype was sampled from an elderly woman with active or convalescent COVID-19. The DNA is as follows: TGTGCCAGCAGCCAGGGACTAGAGGTTCTCTACGAGCAGTACTTC. This codes for CASSQGLEVLYEQYF.